This TCR beta chain originates from a study of blood T cells in healthy people across ages. Isolation yielded PBMCs, at least 6 million per sample, in every case. Remarks on this clonotype: Its cognate antigen is unknown. One junction end does not reproduce the germline sequence, and a read error may be involved.

A second PCR of about 7 to 12 cycles used a sample-barcoded 5' primer and a J-beta primer mix. Every cDNA was tagged by a template-switch adaptor with 12 random nucleotides. TCRdb re-derived calls from the 5' RACE reads in MiXCR, one entry per CDR3 protein. The sample shows about a million distinct CDR3 sequences, about 53% of them seen only once. General observations from the study: Higher diversity, along with more naive CD4+ cells, distinguished long-lived donors from aged donors. Per million T cells, the diversity of TCR beta decreased roughly linearly as age advanced.

Germline V gene lookup returns CDR1 SGHDT and CDR2 YYEEEE. The CDR3 totals 15 residues. The rearrangement joins TRBV5-6 to TRBJ1-5; no clear D. The material sequenced was blood. The clonotype originates from a woman aged 55-69 years in good health. CDR3 bases: TGTGCCAGCAGCTTATCAGGTCACAGCAATCAGCCCCTGCATTTT. Residues: CASSLSGHSNQPLHF.